This T cell receptor (beta chain) is from a study of cytomegalovirus exposure and HLA in healthy donors. The repertoire was sequenced with immunoSEQ multiplex PCR; TCRdb's copy has only in-frame clones and lacks some. The profile covers tens of thousands of clones, with roughly 84% appearing a single time and about 12% taken by the ten largest. Germline-derived CDR1 and CDR2 are MDHEN and SYDVKM. This CDR3 has 12 amino acids. Trimming left V 3 bases short and J 4 bases short, with 6 bases between. The material sequenced was PBMCs. The receptor was isolated from a woman under 30 in good health and CMV-seropositive. The chain recombines TRBV28 with TRBJ1-2, with D uncertain. CDR3 sequence (DNA): TGTGCCAGCAGTTTCGTGTCCTATGGCTACACCTTC. Its protein product is CASSFVSYGYTF.